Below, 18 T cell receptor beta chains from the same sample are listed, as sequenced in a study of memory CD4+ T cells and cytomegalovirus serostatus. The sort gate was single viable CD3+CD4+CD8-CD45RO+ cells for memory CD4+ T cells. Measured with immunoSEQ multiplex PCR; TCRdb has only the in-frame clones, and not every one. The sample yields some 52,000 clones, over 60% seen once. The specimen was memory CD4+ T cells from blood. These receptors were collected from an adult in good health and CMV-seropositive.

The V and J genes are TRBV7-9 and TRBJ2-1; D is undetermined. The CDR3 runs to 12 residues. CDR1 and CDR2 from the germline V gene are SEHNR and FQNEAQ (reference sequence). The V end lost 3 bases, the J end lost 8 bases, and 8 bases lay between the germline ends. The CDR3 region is CASSLSGDEQFF. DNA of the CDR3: TGTGCCAGCAGCTTGAGTGGGGATGAGCAGTTCTTC.

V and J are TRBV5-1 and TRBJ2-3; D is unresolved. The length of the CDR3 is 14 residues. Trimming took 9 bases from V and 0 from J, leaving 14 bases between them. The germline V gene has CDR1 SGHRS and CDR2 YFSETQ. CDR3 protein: CATAAYSSTDTQYF. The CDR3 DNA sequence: TGCGCCACCGCAGCCTATTCTAGCACAGATACGCAGTATTTT.

The CDR3 spells CAWSRGGYEQYF. CDR3 in DNA: TGTGCCTGGAGCAGGGGGGGATACGAGCAGTACTTC. The gene calls are TRBV30 and TRBJ2-7; D might be TRBD1 or TRBD2, each matching 7 bases. Germline CDR1 and CDR2: GTSNPN and SVGIG (reference sequence). There are 12 residues in the CDR3. V was cut by 3 bases and J by 4 bases, with 10 bases left in between. Based on the CDR3 plus reference TRBV30 and TRBJ2-7, the full variable domain is SQTIHQWPATLVQPVGSPLSLECTVEGTSNPNLYWYRQAAGRGLQLLFYSVGIGQISSEVPQNLSASRPQDRQFILSSKKLLLSDSGFYLCAWSRGGYEQYFGPGTRLTVT.

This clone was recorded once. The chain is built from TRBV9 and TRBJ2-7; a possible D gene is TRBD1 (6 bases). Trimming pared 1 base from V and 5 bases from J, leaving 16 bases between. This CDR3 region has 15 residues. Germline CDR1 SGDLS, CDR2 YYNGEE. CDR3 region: CASSVSPGGFDEQYF. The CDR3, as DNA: TGTGCCAGCAGCGTATCTCCTGGGGGCTTCGACGAGCAGTACTTC.

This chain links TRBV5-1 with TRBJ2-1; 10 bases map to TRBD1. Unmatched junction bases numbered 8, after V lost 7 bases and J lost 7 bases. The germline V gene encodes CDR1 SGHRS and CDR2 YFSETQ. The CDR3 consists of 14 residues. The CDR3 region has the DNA TGCGCCAGCGGTTGGACAGGGGGAATAAATGAGCAGTTCTTC. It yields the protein CASGWTGGINEQFF.

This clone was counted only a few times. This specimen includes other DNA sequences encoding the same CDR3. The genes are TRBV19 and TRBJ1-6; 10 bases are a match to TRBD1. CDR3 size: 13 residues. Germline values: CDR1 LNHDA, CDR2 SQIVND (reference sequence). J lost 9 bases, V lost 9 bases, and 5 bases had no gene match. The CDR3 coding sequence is TGTGCCAGCCGGGACAGGGGAGGTTCACCCCTCCACTTT. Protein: CASRDRGGSPLHF.

CDR3 sequence (DNA): TGTGCCAGCAGCTTATCAGCGGGGGGTCGCAGGACGGAGACCCAGTACTTC. This translates into CASSLSAGGRRTETQYF. V is TRBV7-9 and J is TRBJ2-5; 9 nucleotides agree with TRBD2. Germline V gene data show CDR1 as SEHNR and CDR2 as FQNEAQ (reference sequence). V lost 2 bases, J lost 5 bases, and 12 bases stayed unmatched. CDR3 size: 17 residues.

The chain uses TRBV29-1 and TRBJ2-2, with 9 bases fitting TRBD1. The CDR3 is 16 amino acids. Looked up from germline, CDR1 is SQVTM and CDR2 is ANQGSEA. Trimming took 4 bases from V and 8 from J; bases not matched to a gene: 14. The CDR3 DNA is TGCAGCGTTGCGCCCCTCCGACAGGGGGGCGTGGGGGAGCTGTTTTTT. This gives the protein CSVAPLRQGGVGELFF.

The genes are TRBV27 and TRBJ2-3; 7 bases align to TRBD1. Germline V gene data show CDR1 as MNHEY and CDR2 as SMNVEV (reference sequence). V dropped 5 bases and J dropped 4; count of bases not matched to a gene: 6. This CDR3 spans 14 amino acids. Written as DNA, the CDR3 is TGTGCCAGCAGTCACAGGGGAAGGGCAGATACGCAGTATTTT. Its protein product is CASSHRGRADTQYF.

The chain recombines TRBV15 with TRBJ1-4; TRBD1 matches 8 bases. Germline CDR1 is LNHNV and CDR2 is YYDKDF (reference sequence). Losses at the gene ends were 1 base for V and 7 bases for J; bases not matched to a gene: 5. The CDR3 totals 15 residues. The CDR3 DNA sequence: TGTGCCACCAGCAGAGCCGGGACAGGTCGTGAAAAACTGTTTTTT. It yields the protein CATSRAGTGREKLFF. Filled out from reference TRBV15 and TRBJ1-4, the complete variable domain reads DAMVIQNPRYQVTQFGKPVTLSCSQTLNHNVMYWYQQKSSQAPKLLFHYYDKDFNNEADTPDNFQSRRPNTSFCFLDIRSPGLGDTAMYLCATSRAGTGREKLFFGSGTQLSVL.

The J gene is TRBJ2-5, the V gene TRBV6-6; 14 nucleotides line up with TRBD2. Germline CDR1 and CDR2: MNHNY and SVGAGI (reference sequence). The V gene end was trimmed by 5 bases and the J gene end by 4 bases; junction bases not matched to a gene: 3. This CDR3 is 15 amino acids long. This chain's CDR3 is CASSRTSGRSETQYF. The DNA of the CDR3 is TGTGCCAGCAGTAGGACTAGCGGGAGGTCAGAGACCCAGTACTTC.

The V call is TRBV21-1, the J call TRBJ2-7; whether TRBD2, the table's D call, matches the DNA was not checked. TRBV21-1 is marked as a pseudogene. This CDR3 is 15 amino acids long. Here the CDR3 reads CASSVEDWVGNEQYF. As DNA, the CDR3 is TGTGCCAGCAGCGTAGAGGACTGGGTTGGGAACGAGCAGTACTTC.

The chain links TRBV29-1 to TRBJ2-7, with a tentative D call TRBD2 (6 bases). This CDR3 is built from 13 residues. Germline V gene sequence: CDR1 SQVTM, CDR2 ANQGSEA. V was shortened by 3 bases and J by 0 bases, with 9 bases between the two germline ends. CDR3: CSVELAHSYEQYF. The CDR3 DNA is TGCAGCGTTGAGCTAGCGCACTCCTACGAGCAGTACTTC.

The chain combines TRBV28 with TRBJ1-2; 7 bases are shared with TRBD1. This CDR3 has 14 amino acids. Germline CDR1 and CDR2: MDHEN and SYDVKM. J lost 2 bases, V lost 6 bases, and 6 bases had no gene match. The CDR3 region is CASRATGRNYGYTF. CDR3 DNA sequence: TGTGCCAGCAGAGCGACAGGGCGGAACTATGGCTACACCTTC.

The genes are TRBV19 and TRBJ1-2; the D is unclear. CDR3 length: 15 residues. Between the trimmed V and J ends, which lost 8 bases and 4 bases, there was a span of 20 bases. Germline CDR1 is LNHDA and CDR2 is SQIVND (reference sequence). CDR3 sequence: CASGVRSGKSYGYTF. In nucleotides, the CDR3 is TGTGCCAGTGGGGTTCGAAGTGGGAAGTCCTATGGCTACACCTTC.

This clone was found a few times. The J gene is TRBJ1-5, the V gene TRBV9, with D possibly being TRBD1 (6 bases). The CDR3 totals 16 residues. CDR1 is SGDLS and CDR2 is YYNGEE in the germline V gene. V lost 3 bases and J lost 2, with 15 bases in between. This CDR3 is CASSATDSAGNQPQHF. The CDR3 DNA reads TGTGCCAGCAGCGCCACGGACAGTGCGGGCAATCAGCCCCAGCATTTT. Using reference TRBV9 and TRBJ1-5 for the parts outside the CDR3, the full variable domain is DSGVTQTPKHLITATGQRVTLRCSPRSGDLSVYWYQQSLDQGLQFLIQYYNGEERAKGNILERFSAQQFPDLHSELNLSSLELGDSALYFCASSATDSAGNQPQHFGDGTRLSIL.

DNA for the CDR3: TGCGCCAGCAGCCAAGATCCCCTTAGCGGGGGATTGGTAGAGACCCAGTACTTC. It is translated as CASSQDPLSGGLVETQYF. This chain joins TRBV4-1 and TRBJ2-5, with 9 bases lining up with TRBD2. The CDR3 has 18 residues. Germline CDR1 and CDR2: MGHRA and YSYEKL. With V trimmed by 0 bases and J by 4 bases, 12 bases remained unmatched.

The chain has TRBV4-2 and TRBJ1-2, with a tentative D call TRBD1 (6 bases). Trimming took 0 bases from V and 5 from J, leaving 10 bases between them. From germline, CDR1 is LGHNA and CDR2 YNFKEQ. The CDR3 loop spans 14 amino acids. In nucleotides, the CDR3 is TGTGCCAGCAGCCAAGACAGGGGAGGTTATGGCTACACCTTC. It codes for CASSQDRGGYGYTF.